What follows is one T cell receptor beta chain and its context. The data belong to a study of technical replicates of blood from several donors. Sequencing used immunoSEQ multiplex PCR; TCRdb keeps in-frame clones, though not all of them. The sample carries tens of thousands of clones, approximately 94% recorded once. This receptor was identified in a human donor in good health. Some clones in this sample may be carry-over from other donors' samples. Specimen: PBMCs.

CDR3 nucleotides: TGCGCCAGCAGCCAAGCCCTACGATCCTACGAGCAGTACTTC. Its translation: CASSQALRSYEQYF. The V call is TRBV4-1, the J call TRBJ2-7; D uncertain. Germline V CDR1 and CDR2: MGHRA, YSYEKL. V gave up 1 base and J gave up 1 base, with 8 bases separating them. There are 14 residues in the CDR3.